The 8 T cell receptor beta chains listed next were all sequenced from one sample in a study of PD-1 blockade in classical Hodgkin lymphoma. The time point denotes: cycle 4 day 1 (C4D1), after less than 7 weeks of nivolumab. All patients relapsed after autologous stem cell transplantation, and brentuximab vedotin exposure varied. Sequencing used immunoSEQ multiplex PCR; TCRdb keeps in-frame clones, though not all of them. This table holds 40,000 to 45,000 clones, roughly two thirds found once. Sample: peripheral blood mononuclear cells (PBMCs), taken before the fourth cycle of nivolumab. These receptors all come from a human donor with classical Hodgkin lymphoma.

This clone has a handful of counts. The chain employs TRBV9 and TRBJ2-1; D uncertain. Deletions cut 0 bases from V and 7 bases from J, with 14 bases between. The CDR3 runs to 15 residues. The germline V gene has CDR1 SGDLS and CDR2 YYNGEE. The CDR3 is CASSVELRLENEQFF. The CDR3 DNA follows: TGTGCCAGCAGCGTAGAACTCAGATTAGAGAATGAGCAGTTCTTC.

V and J are TRBV11-3 and TRBJ2-3; TRBD1 matches 8 bases. Germline CDR1 SGHNT, CDR2 YENEEA. The CDR3 totals 15 residues. The trim removed 1 base at V and 5 bases at J, leaving 5 bases unmatched. The CDR3 DNA reads as TGTGCCAGCAGCTTAGGCCAGGGGGCGGGAGATACGCAGTATTTT. Its protein is CASSLGQGAGDTQYF.

The J gene is TRBJ1-4, the V gene TRBV15; the D gene is possibly TRBD1 (6 bases). The CDR3 sequence is 16 residues long. Trimming took 5 bases from V and 2 from J, leaving 15 bases between them. Germline CDR1 is LNHNV and CDR2 is YYDKDF (reference sequence). This CDR3 reads CATSRTGGATNEKLFF. CDR3 DNA: TGTGCCACCAGCCGAACCGGGGGGGCCACTAATGAAAAACTGTTTTTT.

The rearrangement joins TRBV5-6 to TRBJ1-1; no definite D call. V dropped 4 bases and J dropped 5 bases, with 6 bases sitting between them. CDR3 length equals 11 residues. Germline V gene sequence: CDR1 SGHDT, CDR2 YYEEEE. The CDR3 loop reads CASSQRTEAFF. CDR3 nucleotide sequence: TGTGCCAGCAGCCAGAGGACTGAAGCTTTCTTT.

This chain connects TRBV5-6 to TRBJ2-3; 9 positions agree with TRBD1. CDR1 is SGHDT and CDR2 is YYEEEE in the germline V gene. The CDR3 covers 16 residues. Trimming took 4 bases from V and 6 from J; bases not matched to a gene: 12. CDR3 region: CASSARGQGYWDTQYF. The CDR3, as DNA: TGTGCCAGCAGCGCCCGCGGACAGGGGTACTGGGATACGCAGTATTTT.

V gene TRBV5-6 combines with J gene TRBJ2-5; tentative D call: TRBD1 (6 bases). Germline CDR1 and CDR2: SGHDT and YYEEEE. This CDR3 contains 16 residues. Trimming removed 0 bases from V and 2 bases from J, with 14 bases in between. In DNA form, the CDR3 reads TGTGCCAGCAGCTTGGCGACAGGATGGGTTCAAGAGACCCAGTACTTC. This codes for CASSLATGWVQETQYF.

The V call is TRBV30, the J call TRBJ2-1; maybe TRBD1 (5 bases). CDR1 and CDR2 (germline): GTSNPN, SVGIG (reference sequence). V lost 0 bases to trimming and J lost 4 bases, with 7 bases between them. This CDR3 is built from 13 residues. The CDR3 DNA sequence: TGTGCCTGGAGTGTCGGACATTACAATGAGCAGTTCTTC. This encodes CAWSVGHYNEQFF.

Here the CDR3 reads CASSPRTGVPGYTF. CDR3 coding DNA: TGTGCCAGCAGCCCCCGGACAGGGGTGCCTGGCTACACCTTC. This sequence joins TRBV7-2 and TRBJ1-2; TRBD1 matches 9 bases. This CDR3 region has 14 residues. V lost 5 bases to trimming and J lost 7 bases; unmatched junction nucleotides: 8. Germline assignment: CDR1 SGHTA and CDR2 FQGNSA.